This passage covers 20 T cell receptor beta chains from one sample sequenced in a study of blood T cell repertoires in COVID-19. TCRdb's copy holds only in-frame clones and misses some; the assay was immunoSEQ multiplex PCR. Of more than 200,000 clones listed, roughly 84% were seen once; the top ten hold 2% to 2.5%. The sequencing input was peripheral blood. Receptor source: a woman in her thirties or forties who had recovered from COVID-19.

The rearrangement uses TRBV9 and TRBJ2-2, with a tentative D call TRBD2 (6 bases). CDR1 and CDR2 from the germline V gene are SGDLS and YYNGEE. With 2 bases removed from V and 7 bases from J, the gap between germline ends came to 15 bases. The CDR3 covers 15 residues. This CDR3 reads CASSVTPEEGGELFF. In DNA form, the CDR3 reads TGTGCCAGCAGCGTTACTCCGGAGGAGGGCGGGGAGCTGTTTTTT.

This clone turned up a few times. This chain uses TRBV19 with TRBJ1-3; D is unresolved. Trimming shortened V by 7 bases and J by 4 bases, and 11 bases separated the two germline ends. The germline V gene encodes CDR1 LNHDA and CDR2 SQIVND (reference sequence). This CDR3 contains 13 residues. The CDR3 here is CASNGERGNTIYF. Here the CDR3 DNA reads TGTGCCAGTAATGGGGAGAGGGGAAACACCATATATTTT.

About this clone: Other nucleotide sequences from this sample produce the same CDR3. The chain recombines TRBV7-9 with TRBJ2-7, with D tentatively TRBD1 (6 bases). The germline V gene has CDR1 SEHNR and CDR2 FQNEAQ (reference sequence). The CDR3 runs to 14 residues. V lost 5 bases, J lost 3 bases, and 14 bases lay in between. CDR3 sequence (DNA): TGTGCCAGCAGCCCTCGGGACACCAGCTACGAGCAGTACTTC. The encoded protein is CASSPRDTSYEQYF.

The chain recombines TRBV6-6 with TRBJ1-5; weak D call: TRBD1 (5 bases). The CDR3 runs 14 residues. Per germline, CDR1 MNHNY and CDR2 SVGAGI (reference sequence). V was shortened by 7 bases and J by 7 bases, with 17 bases between the two germline ends. CDR3 loop: CASNAGEGSQPQHF. The CDR3 DNA is TGTGCCAGCAACGCGGGGGAGGGAAGCCAGCCCCAGCATTTT.

The CDR3 DNA reads as TGCAGCGTTAGGCCCAGCGGGATCGGCCCAGATACGCAGTATTTT. Protein sequence: CSVRPSGIGPDTQYF. V usage is TRBV29-1 and J usage is TRBJ2-3; 7 bases align to TRBD2. The CDR3 loop spans 15 amino acids. The ends lost 5 bases at V and 4 bases at J; junction bases unmatched: 12. Germline-derived CDR1 and CDR2 are SQVTM and ANQGSEA.

The V call is TRBV13, the J call TRBJ1-6, with 9 nucleotides matching TRBD1. The J segment lost 7 bases and the V segment lost 3 bases, leaving 4 bases of the junction unmatched. Germline V gene sequence: CDR1 PRHDT, CDR2 FYEKMQ (reference sequence). The CDR3 runs to 15 residues. The CDR3 DNA sequence: TGTGCCAGCAGCTTCGACAGGGGGATAAATTCACCCCTCCACTTT. The encoded protein is CASSFDRGINSPLHF.

This chain uses TRBV9 with TRBJ2-3; 11 nucleotides line up with TRBD1. With 0 bases clipped from V and 4 bases from J, the junction kept 1 base outside the gene matches. CDR3 length: 15 residues. From germline, CDR1 is SGDLS and CDR2 YYNGEE. The CDR3 DNA sequence: TGTGCCAGCAGCGTAGGGGGACAGGGGGCAGATACGCAGTATTTT. It translates to CASSVGGQGADTQYF.

The CDR3 DNA follows: TGTGCCAGCCGACAGCGGGGTTACTATGGCTACACCTTC. It specifies CASRQRGYYGYTF. The chain recombines TRBV6-5 with TRBJ1-2; D is perhaps TRBD1 (5 bases). The CDR3 has 13 amino acids. CDR1 MNHEY and CDR2 SVGAGI come from the germline V gene. V was cut by 8 bases and J by 3 bases, with 13 bases left in between.

The CDR3 DNA sequence: TGTGCCAGCAGCCCGAGGTTGCTGTGGGAGCAGTTCTTC. Its protein product is CASSPRLLWEQFF. The chain has TRBV11-2 and TRBJ2-1; the D is unclear. The germline V and J ends were trimmed by 5 bases and 10 bases, with 15 bases remaining between them. Germline V gene sequence: CDR1 SGHAT, CDR2 FQNNGV. The CDR3 spans 13 residues.

This clone has just one count. The chain is built from TRBV18 and TRBJ2-2; 9 positions match TRBD1. The CDR3 has 18 amino acids. The V and J ends lost 1 base and 4 bases, in that order; junction bases with no gene match: 10. Germline V gives CDR1 KGHSH, CDR2 LQKENI. CDR3 sequence: CASSPRLGGTGITGELFF. CDR3 nucleotides: TGTGCCAGCTCACCACGACTGGGCGGGACAGGGATCACCGGGGAGCTGTTTTTT.

CDR3 residues: CASTTGGSGNTIYF. In nucleotides, the CDR3 is TGTGCCAGTACCACAGGGGGCTCTGGAAACACCATATATTTT. The chain employs TRBV19 and TRBJ1-3, with 8 bases lining up with TRBD1. J lost 0 bases, V lost 7 bases, and 2 bases had no gene match. This CDR3 is 14 amino acids long. Looked up from germline, CDR1 is LNHDA and CDR2 is SQIVND (reference sequence).

The chain's CDR3 is CASSSQDRANQPQHF. In nucleotides, the CDR3 is TGTGCCAGTAGTTCCCAGGACAGGGCGAATCAGCCCCAGCATTTT. The chain is built from TRBV19 and TRBJ1-5, with 8 bases fitting TRBD1. CDR3 size: 15 residues. J was trimmed by 4 bases and V by 5 bases; bases with no gene match: 7. Per germline, CDR1 LNHDA and CDR2 SQIVND (reference sequence).

This clone was detected once. The chain employs TRBV7-2 and TRBJ1-6; D remains ambiguous. Germline CDR1 is SGHTA and CDR2 is FQGNSA. This CDR3 has 14 amino acids. The V and J ends lost 6 bases and 7 bases respectively, with 13 bases between them. CDR3 protein: CASSIGLENSPLHF. The CDR3 nucleotides read TGTGCCAGCAGTATCGGACTAGAGAATTCACCCCTCCACTTT.

The rearrangement links TRBV27 to TRBJ1-2; 8 nucleotides match TRBD1. CDR3 length equals 18 residues. J was trimmed by 4 bases and V by 1 base; bases with no gene match: 14. CDR1 is MNHEY, CDR2 SMNVEV, per germline (reference sequence). This CDR3 is CASSLLSERTGKSYGYTF. The CDR3 nucleotides read TGTGCCAGCAGTTTATTGTCCGAGAGGACAGGGAAGAGCTATGGCTACACCTTC.

This clone was counted between two and nine times. The genes are TRBV5-1 and TRBJ2-1; TRBD1 agrees at 10 bases. Germline-derived CDR1 and CDR2 are SGHRS and YFSETQ. The CDR3 is made up of 15 amino acids. Trimming took 4 bases from V and 6 from J; bases not matched to a gene: 7. CDR3 in amino acids: CASSGGQGSGNEQFF. The CDR3 region has the DNA TGCGCCAGCAGCGGGGGACAGGGGTCGGGCAATGAGCAGTTCTTC.

The chain uses TRBV5-1 and TRBJ2-4; 8 bases match TRBD2. The length of the CDR3 is 17 residues. The J segment lost 0 bases and the V segment lost 1 base, leaving 6 bases of the junction unmatched. The germline V gene encodes CDR1 SGHRS and CDR2 YFSETQ. The CDR3 region has the DNA TGCGCCAGCAGCTTGTCCGCGGGGGGTCTAGCCAAAAACATTCAGTACTTC. As protein: CASSLSAGGLAKNIQYF.

The chain's CDR3 is CASSLVRGNYGYTF. In DNA, the CDR3 is TGTGCCAGCAGTTTAGTAAGGGGGAACTATGGCTACACCTTC. The chain is built from TRBV27 and TRBJ1-2; tentatively, D is TRBD1 (6 bases). Per the germline V gene, CDR1 is MNHEY and CDR2 is SMNVEV (reference sequence). Trimming stripped 2 bases from V and 2 bases from J, with 9 bases between. CDR3 length: 14 amino acids.

This chain connects TRBV5-4 to TRBJ2-7, with TRBD1 matching 11 bases. This CDR3 is built from 19 residues. The germline CDR1 and CDR2 sequences are SGHNT and YYREEE (reference sequence). V was pared by 5 bases and J by 3 bases, with 19 bases of the junction left unmatched. Written as DNA, the CDR3 is TGTGCCAGCAGGGCCGGACAGGGGGCCCTGAGCCCTCTAATCTACGAGCAGTACTTC. As protein: CASRAGQGALSPLIYEQYF.

The chain employs TRBV11-1 and TRBJ1-2; D unclear. The CDR3 runs to 14 residues. Germline values: CDR1 SGHAT, CDR2 FQDESV (reference sequence). V dropped 0 bases and J dropped 2 bases, with 7 bases sitting between them. CDR3 bases: TGTGCCAGCAGCTTAGCGGAGCGGAACTATGGCTACACCTTC. Protein: CASSLAERNYGYTF.

V is TRBV28 and J is TRBJ2-7, with 8 bases aligning to TRBD2. The CDR3 is 14 residues long. Losses at the gene ends were 11 bases for V and 5 bases for J; bases not matched to a gene: 14. Looked up from germline, CDR1 is MDHEN and CDR2 is SYDVKM. The chain's CDR3 is CASFPGGVNNEQYF. CDR3 coding DNA: TGTGCCTCCTTTCCGGGAGGGGTAAATAACGAGCAGTACTTC.